Presented here are 12 T cell receptor beta chains from one specimen sequenced in a study of blood T cell repertoires in COVID-19. Clones were read by immunoSEQ multiplex PCR, and TCRdb kept only the in-frame ones, dropping some. The data hold 140,000 to 150,000 clones, with about 83% observed a single time. Sample: PBMCs or T cells enriched from blood (not recorded which). The source is a woman between 45 and 60 years old who had been exposed to COVID-19.

The rearrangement uses TRBV15 and TRBJ2-7; 9 bases fit TRBD1. From germline, CDR1 is LNHNV and CDR2 YYDKDF (reference sequence). V was pared by 5 bases and J by 4 bases, with 9 bases of the junction left unmatched. This CDR3 has 15 residues. The CDR3, as DNA: TGTGCCACCAGCCGCGCCGGGACAGGGAATTACGAGCAGTACTTC. It yields the protein CATSRAGTGNYEQYF.

This rearrangement joins TRBV3-1 (or the pseudogene TRBV3-2) to TRBJ2-5; a weak D match, TRBD2 (7 bases). Germline lookup yields CDR1 LGHDT and CDR2 YNNKEL (reference sequence). This CDR3 region has 13 residues. Between the trimmed V and J ends, which lost 4 bases and 13 bases, there was a span of 19 bases. The CDR3 region is CASSPEGGRGMYF. The CDR3 nucleotides read TGTGCCAGCAGCCCCGAAGGGGGGAGGGGGATGTACTTC.

This chain uses TRBV19 with TRBJ2-1; perhaps TRBD2 as D (8 bases). The germline CDR1 and CDR2 sequences are LNHDA and SQIVND (reference sequence). Trimming took off 4 bases at V and 8 bases at J, with 36 bases between the two ends. The CDR3 is 21 residues long. In DNA form, the CDR3 reads TGTGCCAGTAGTACCCAAGGGGGCAGAGGGGTTGCATCTAGCGGGTACGATGAGCAGTTCTTC. It codes for CASSTQGGRGVASSGYDEQFF.

The chain recombines TRBV15 with TRBJ2-7; D perhaps matches TRBD1 (5 bases). The CDR3 spans 14 residues. Germline V gene sequence: CDR1 LNHNV, CDR2 YYDKDF (reference sequence). Trimming took off 2 bases at V and 2 bases at J, with 10 bases between the two ends. DNA of the CDR3: TGTGCCACCAGCAGACGGATGGGGCCCTACGAGCAGTACTTC. Its translation: CATSRRMGPYEQYF.

The V and J genes are TRBV7-9 and TRBJ2-1, with a possible D match to TRBD2 (5 bases). V lost 7 bases to trimming and J lost 8 bases, with 24 bases between them. The CDR3 loop spans 16 amino acids. The germline V gene encodes CDR1 SEHNR and CDR2 FQNEAQ (reference sequence). This chain's CDR3 is CASTGDYHKSGDEQFF. CDR3 DNA: TGTGCCAGCACCGGTGACTACCACAAATCCGGCGATGAGCAGTTCTTC.

This CDR3 is CACPTGNTGELFF. The DNA for the CDR3 is TGTGCCTGCCCAACGGGGAATACCGGGGAGCTGTTTTTT. The V and J genes are TRBV30 and TRBJ2-2; D is perhaps TRBD2 (5 bases). V gave up 6 bases and J gave up 5 bases, with 13 bases separating them. Germline CDR1 is GTSNPN and CDR2 is SVGIG (reference sequence). This CDR3 is built from 13 residues.

V and J are TRBV7-3 and TRBJ2-2, with 8 bases fitting TRBD2. With 1 base clipped from V and 1 base from J, the junction kept 11 bases outside the gene matches. The CDR3 covers 19 residues. The germline CDR1 and CDR2 sequences are SGHTA and FQGTGA. Here the CDR3 reads CASSLRSGGFSQNTGELFF. The CDR3 DNA is TGTGCCAGCAGCTTAAGGTCGGGGGGGTTCTCACAGAACACCGGGGAGCTGTTTTTT.

The rearrangement uses TRBV14 and TRBJ2-1; 10 bases are a match to TRBD2. Germline V gene lookup returns CDR1 SGHDN and CDR2 FVKESK. The CDR3 sequence is 16 residues long. Trimming removed 2 bases from V and 6 bases from J; junction bases left unmatched: 7. The CDR3 protein is CASSQSGLAGVNEQFF. The CDR3 DNA reads as TGTGCCAGCAGCCAAAGTGGGCTAGCGGGGGTCAATGAGCAGTTCTTC. Drawing the rest from reference TRBV14 and TRBJ2-1, the complete variable domain is EAGVTQFPSHSVIEKGQTVTLRCDPISGHDNLYWYRRVMGKEIKFLLHFVKESKQDESGMPNNRFLAERTGGTYSTLKVQPAELEDSGVYFCASSQSGLAGVNEQFFGPGTRLTVL.

The chain joins TRBV14 to TRBJ2-1; D is unresolved. Trimming removed 1 base from V and 6 bases from J, with 19 bases in between. Germline CDR1 and CDR2: SGHDN and FVKESK. This CDR3 has 17 amino acids. CDR3 DNA sequence: TGTGCCAGCAGCCAAGTCTCGGGTCTCCCCCCCGGCAATGAGCAGTTCTTC. Amino acids: CASSQVSGLPPGNEQFF. Full variable domain (missing parts from reference TRBV14 and TRBJ2-1): EAGVTQFPSHSVIEKGQTVTLRCDPISGHDNLYWYRRVMGKEIKFLLHFVKESKQDESGMPNNRFLAERTGGTYSTLKVQPAELEDSGVYFCASSQVSGLPPGNEQFFGPGTRLTVL.

The chain couples TRBV14 to TRBJ2-7; the match to TRBD1 covers 9 bases. Per the germline V gene, CDR1 is SGHDN and CDR2 is FVKESK. The CDR3 is 15 amino acids. The junction had 2 bases not matched to a gene; V was cut back by 0 bases and J by 2 bases. This chain's CDR3 is CASSQDDRGTYEQYF. CDR3 sequence (DNA): TGTGCCAGCAGCCAAGACGACAGGGGGACCTACGAGCAGTACTTC.

CDR3 sequence: CASSPGGSGGTNTQYF. The CDR3 DNA sequence: TGTGCCAGCAGCCCCGGTGGTAGCGGGGGTACTAATACGCAGTATTTT. The J gene is TRBJ2-3, the V gene TRBV7-2, with 9 bases identical to TRBD2. This CDR3 is 16 amino acids long. Germline CDR1 SGHTA, CDR2 FQGNSA. The V and J ends lost 5 bases and 7 bases, in that order; junction bases with no gene match: 13.

CDR3 residues: CASSATGLGNEKLFF. The CDR3 bases are TGTGCCAGCAGCGCGACAGGGCTGGGGAATGAAAAACTGTTTTTT. This chain joins TRBV9 and TRBJ1-4, with 7 bases matching TRBD1. CDR1 is SGDLS and CDR2 is YYNGEE in the germline V gene. The CDR3 is 15 residues long. The V and J ends lost 3 bases and 5 bases, in that order; junction bases with no gene match: 7.